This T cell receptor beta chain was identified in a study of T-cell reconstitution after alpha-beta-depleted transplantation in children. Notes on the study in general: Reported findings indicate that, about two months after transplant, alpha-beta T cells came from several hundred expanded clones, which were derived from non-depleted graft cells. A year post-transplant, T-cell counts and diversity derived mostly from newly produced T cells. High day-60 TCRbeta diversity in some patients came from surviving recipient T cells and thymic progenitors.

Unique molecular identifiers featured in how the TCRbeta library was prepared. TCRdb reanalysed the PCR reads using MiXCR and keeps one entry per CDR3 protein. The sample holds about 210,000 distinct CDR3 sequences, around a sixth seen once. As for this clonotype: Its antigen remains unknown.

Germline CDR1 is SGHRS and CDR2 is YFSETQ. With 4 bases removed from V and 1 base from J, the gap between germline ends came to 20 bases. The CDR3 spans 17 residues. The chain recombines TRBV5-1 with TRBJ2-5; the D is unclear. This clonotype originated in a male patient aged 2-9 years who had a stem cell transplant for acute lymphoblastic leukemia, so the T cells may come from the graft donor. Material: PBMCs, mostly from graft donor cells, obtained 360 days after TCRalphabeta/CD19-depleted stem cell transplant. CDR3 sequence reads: CASSISRGRVSQETQYF. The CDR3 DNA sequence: TGCGCCAGCAGCATAAGCCGAGGACGGGTATCCCAAGAGACCCAGTACTTC.